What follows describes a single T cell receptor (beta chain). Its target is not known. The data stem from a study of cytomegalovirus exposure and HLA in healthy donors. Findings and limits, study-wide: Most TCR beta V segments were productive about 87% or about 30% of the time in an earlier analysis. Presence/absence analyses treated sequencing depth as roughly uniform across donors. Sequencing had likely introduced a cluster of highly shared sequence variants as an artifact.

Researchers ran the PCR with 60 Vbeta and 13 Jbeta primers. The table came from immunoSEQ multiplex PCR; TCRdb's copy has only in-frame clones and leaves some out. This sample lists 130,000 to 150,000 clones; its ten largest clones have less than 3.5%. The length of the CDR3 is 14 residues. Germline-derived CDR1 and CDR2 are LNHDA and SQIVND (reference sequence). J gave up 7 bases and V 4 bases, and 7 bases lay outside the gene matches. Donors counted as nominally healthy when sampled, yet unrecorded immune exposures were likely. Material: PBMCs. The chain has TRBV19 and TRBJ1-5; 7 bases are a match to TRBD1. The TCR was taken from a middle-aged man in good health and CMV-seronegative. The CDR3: CASSTGQEGQPQHF. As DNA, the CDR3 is TGTGCCAGTAGTACCGGACAGGAGGGCCAGCCCCAGCATTTT.